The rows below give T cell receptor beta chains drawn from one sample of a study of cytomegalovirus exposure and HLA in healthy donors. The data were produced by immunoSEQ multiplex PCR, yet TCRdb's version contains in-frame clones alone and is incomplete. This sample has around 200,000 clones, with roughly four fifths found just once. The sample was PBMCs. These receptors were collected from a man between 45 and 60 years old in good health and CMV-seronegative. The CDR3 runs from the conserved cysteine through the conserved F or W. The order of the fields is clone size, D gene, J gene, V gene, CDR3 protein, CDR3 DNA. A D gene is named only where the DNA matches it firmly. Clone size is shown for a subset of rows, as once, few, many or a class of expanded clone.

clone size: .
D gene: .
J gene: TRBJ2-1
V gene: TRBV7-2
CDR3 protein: CASSPQRSSYNEQFF
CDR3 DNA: TGTGCCAGCAGTCCCCAAAGGAGCTCCTACAATGAGCAGTTCTTC

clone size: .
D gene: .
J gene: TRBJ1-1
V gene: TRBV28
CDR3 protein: CASRRTPDAEAFF
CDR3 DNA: TGTGCCAGCAGGCGAACCCCTGATGCCGAGGCTTTCTTT

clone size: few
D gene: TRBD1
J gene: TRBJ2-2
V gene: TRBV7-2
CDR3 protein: CASSLFGTGYTGELFF
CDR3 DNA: TGTGCCAGCAGCTTATTCGGGACAGGGTACACCGGGGAGCTGTTTTTT

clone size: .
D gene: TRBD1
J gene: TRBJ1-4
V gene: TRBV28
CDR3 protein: CASSLTGGSPNEKLFF
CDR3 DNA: TGTGCCAGCAGTTTAACAGGGGGCTCGCCTAATGAAAAACTGTTTTTT

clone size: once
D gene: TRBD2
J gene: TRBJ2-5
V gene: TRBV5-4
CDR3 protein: CASSSMTSGRAWETQYF
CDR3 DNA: TGTGCCAGCAGCTCCATGACTAGCGGGAGGGCCTGGGAGACCCAGTACTTC

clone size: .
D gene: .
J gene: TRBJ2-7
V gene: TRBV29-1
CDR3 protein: CSVGDSDPYEQYF
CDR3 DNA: TGCAGCGTTGGCGACAGCGATCCCTACGAGCAGTACTTC

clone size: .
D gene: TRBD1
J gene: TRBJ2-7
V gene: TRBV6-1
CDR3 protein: CASREPDRATYEQYF
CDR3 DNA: TGTGCCAGCAGGGAACCTGACAGGGCCACCTACGAGCAGTACTTC

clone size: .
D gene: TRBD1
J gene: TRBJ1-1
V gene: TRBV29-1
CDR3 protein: CSVAGQLNTEAFF
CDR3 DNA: TGCAGCGTCGCGGGACAGCTGAACACTGAAGCTTTCTTT

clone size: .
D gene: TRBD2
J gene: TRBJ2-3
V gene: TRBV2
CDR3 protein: CASRSSGGAWDTQYF
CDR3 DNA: TGTGCCAGCAGATCTAGCGGGGGGGCCTGGGATACGCAGTATTTT

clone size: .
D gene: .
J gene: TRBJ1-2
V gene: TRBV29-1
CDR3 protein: CSGGGGGGYTF
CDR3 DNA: TGCAGCGGGGGGGGAGGCGGGGGCTACACCTTC

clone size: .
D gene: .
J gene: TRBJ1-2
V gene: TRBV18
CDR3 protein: CASSPPIEGDHGYGYTF
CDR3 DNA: TGTGCCAGCTCACCACCTATCGAAGGGGATCACGGCTATGGCTACACCTTC

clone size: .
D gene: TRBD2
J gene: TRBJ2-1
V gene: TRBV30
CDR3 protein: CACSRGSGTRFF
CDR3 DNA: TGTGCCTGTTCAAGGGGTAGCGGGACTCGGTTCTTC

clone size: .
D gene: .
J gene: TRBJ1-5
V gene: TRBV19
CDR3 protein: CASSKSTSRSNQPQHF
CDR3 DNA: TGTGCCAGTAGCAAAAGTACGTCCAGGTCCAATCAGCCCCAGCATTTT

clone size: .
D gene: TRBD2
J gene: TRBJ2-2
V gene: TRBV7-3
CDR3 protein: CASSPGLALNTGELFF
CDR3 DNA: TGTGCCAGCAGCCCGGGACTAGCGCTGAACACCGGGGAGCTGTTTTTT

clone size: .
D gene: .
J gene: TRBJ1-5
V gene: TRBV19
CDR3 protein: CASSSQALGNQPQHF
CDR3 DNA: TGTGCCAGTAGTAGCCAGGCGTTGGGCAATCAGCCCCAGCATTTT

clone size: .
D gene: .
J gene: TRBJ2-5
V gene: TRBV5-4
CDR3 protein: CASSFWGGLQETQYF
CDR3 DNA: TGTGCCAGCAGCTTCTGGGGGGGCCTCCAAGAGACCCAGTACTTC

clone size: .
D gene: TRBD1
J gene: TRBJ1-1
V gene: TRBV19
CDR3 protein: CASSKPGQTATEAFF
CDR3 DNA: TGTGCCAGTAGTAAGCCGGGACAGACCGCCACTGAAGCTTTCTTT

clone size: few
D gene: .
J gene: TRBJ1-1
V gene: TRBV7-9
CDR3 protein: CASSIYRVWAFF
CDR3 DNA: TGTGCCAGCAGCATATACAGGGTGTGGGCTTTCTTT

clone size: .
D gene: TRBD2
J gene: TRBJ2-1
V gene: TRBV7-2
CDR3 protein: CASSSGGANYNEQFF
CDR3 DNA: TGTGCCAGCAGCTCCGGGGGGGCCAACTACAATGAGCAGTTCTTC

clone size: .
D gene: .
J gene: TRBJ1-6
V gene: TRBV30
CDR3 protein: CAWSPHRETPLHF
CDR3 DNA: TGTGCCTGGAGTCCCCACAGGGAAACACCCCTCCACTTT

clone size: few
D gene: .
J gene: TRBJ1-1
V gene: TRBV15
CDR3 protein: CATSSRANTEAFF
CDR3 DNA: TGTGCCACCAGCAGCAGGGCGAACACTGAAGCTTTCTTT

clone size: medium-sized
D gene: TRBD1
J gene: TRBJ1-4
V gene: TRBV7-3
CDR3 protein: CASSATGTWGEKLFF
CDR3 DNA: TGTGCCAGCAGCGCGACAGGGACATGGGGAGAAAAACTGTTTTTT

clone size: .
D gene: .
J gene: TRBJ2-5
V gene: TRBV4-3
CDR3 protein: CASSQEPGKSWEETQYF
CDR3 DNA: TGCGCCAGCAGCCAAGAACCAGGGAAGTCATGGGAAGAGACCCAGTACTTC

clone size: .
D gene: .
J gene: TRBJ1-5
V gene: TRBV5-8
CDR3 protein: CASSLGILGNQPQHF
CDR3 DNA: TGTGCCAGCAGCCTCGGGATTCTCGGGAATCAGCCCCAGCATTTT

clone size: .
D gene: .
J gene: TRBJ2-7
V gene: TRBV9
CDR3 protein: CASSVDRGYEQYF
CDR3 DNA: TGTGCCAGCAGCGTAGATCGGGGGTACGAGCAGTACTTC

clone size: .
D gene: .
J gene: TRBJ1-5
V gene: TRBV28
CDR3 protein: CASRTEHNQPQHF
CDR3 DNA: TGTGCCAGCAGGACAGAGCATAATCAGCCCCAGCATTTT

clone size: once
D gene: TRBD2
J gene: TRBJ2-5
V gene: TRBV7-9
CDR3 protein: CASSLSGGPQETQYF
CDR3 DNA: TGTGCCAGCAGCTTAAGCGGGGGGCCACAAGAGACCCAGTACTTC

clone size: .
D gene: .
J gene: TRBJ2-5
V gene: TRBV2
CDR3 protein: CASTSGSEGAQYF
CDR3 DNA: TGTGCCAGCACCTCCGGGTCCGAGGGGGCCCAGTACTTC

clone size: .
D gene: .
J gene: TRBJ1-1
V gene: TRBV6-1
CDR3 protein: CASSSADSLNTEAFF
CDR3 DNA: TGTGCCAGCAGCAGCGCAGACAGCCTGAACACTGAAGCTTTCTTT

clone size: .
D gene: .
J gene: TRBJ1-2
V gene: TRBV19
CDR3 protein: CASSNHPQGFYGYTF
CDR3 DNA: TGTGCCAGTAGTAACCACCCCCAGGGATTCTATGGCTACACCTTC

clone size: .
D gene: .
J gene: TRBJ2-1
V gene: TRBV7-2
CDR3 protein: CASSPGTQFEQFF
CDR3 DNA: TGTGCCAGCAGCCCGGGGACTCAATTTGAGCAGTTCTTC

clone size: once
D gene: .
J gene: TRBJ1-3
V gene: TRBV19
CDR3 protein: CASSVRPRIYTGNTIYF
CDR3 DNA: TGTGCCAGTAGTGTCCGTCCGCGGATTTATACTGGAAACACCATATATTTT

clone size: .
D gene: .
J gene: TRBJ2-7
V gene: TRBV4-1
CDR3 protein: CASSQPGHYEQYF
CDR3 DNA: TGCGCCAGCAGCCAACCGGGACACTACGAGCAGTACTTC

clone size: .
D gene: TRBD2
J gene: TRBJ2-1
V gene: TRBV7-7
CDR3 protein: CASSFIGTSRRSYSEQFF
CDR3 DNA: TGTGCTAGCAGCTTTATTGGGACTAGCCGACGCTCCTACAGTGAGCAGTTCTTC

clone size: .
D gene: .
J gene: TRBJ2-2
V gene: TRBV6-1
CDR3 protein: CASSEKENGELFF
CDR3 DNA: TGTGCCAGCAGTGAAAAGGAGAACGGGGAGCTGTTTTTT

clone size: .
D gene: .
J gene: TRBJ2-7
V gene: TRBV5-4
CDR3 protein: CASSLASGYEQYF
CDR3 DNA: TGTGCCAGCAGCTTGGCGAGCGGTTACGAGCAGTACTTC

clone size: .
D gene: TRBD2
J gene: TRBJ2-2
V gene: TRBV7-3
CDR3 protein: CASSLRGRGGVTGELFF
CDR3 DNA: TGTGCCAGCAGCTTAAGAGGGCGGGGGGGAGTCACCGGGGAGCTGTTTTTT

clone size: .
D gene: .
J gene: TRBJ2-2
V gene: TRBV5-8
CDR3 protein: CASSLAGENTGELFF
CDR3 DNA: TGTGCCAGCAGCTTGGCGGGGGAAAACACCGGGGAGCTGTTTTTT

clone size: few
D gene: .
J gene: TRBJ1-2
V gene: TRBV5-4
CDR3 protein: CASNLDRMHGYTF
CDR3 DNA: TGTGCCAGCAACTTAGACAGGATGCATGGCTACACCTTC

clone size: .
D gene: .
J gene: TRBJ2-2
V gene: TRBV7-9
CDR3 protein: CSSSLLSNTGELFF
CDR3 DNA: TGTTCCAGCAGCTTATTGAGTAACACCGGGGAGCTGTTTTTT

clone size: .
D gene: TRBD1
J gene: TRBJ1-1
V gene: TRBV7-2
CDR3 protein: CASSLDRGSTTEAFF
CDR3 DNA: TGTGCCAGCAGCCTGGACAGGGGTTCTACTACTGAAGCTTTCTTT

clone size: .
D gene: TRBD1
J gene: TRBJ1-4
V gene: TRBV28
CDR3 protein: CASWTGGRELFF
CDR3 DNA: TGTGCCAGCTGGACAGGGGGCAGGGAACTGTTTTTT

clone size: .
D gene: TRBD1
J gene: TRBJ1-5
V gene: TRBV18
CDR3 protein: CASSPSGQGNQPQHF
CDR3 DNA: TGTGCCAGCTCACCCTCGGGACAGGGAAATCAGCCCCAGCATTTT

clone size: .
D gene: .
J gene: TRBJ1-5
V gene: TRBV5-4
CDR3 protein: CASSSVTENSNQPQHF
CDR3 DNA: TGTGCCAGCAGCTCGGTAACGGAGAATAGCAATCAGCCCCAGCATTTT

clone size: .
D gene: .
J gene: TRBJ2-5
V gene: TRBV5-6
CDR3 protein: CASSLVPGGRETQYF
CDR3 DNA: TGTGCCAGCAGCTTGGTCCCCGGGGGGCGAGAGACCCAGTACTTC

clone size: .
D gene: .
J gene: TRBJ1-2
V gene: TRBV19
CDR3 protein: CASSMGRWSPYGYTF
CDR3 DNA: TGTGCCAGTAGTATGGGGCGGTGGAGCCCCTATGGCTACACCTTC

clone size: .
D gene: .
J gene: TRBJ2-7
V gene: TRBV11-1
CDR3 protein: CASSAFLNHEQYF
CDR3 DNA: TGTGCCAGCAGCGCGTTCCTTAATCACGAGCAGTACTTC

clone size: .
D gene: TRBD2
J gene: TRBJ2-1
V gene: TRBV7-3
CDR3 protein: CASSLGSGATGYNEQFF
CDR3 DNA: TGTGCCAGCAGCTTAGGTAGCGGGGCAACCGGGTACAATGAGCAGTTCTTC